This T cell receptor (beta chain) comes out of a study of cytomegalovirus exposure and HLA in healthy donors. V lost 6 bases and J lost 3, with 10 bases in between. The CDR3 length is 13 residues. Germline CDR1 SNHLY, CDR2 FYNNEI. This clone was detected only once. Both 60 Vbeta primers and 13 Jbeta primers went into the PCR. Method: immunoSEQ multiplex PCR; TCRdb's copy keeps in-frame clones and lacks some. Counted here are hundreds of thousands of clones, more than 70% occurring once; the ten biggest clones make up about 0.45%. This clonotype was obtained from a boy aged 5-17 years in good health and CMV-seronegative. Sequencing was performed on PBMCs. The V and J genes are TRBV2 and TRBJ2-3; D may be TRBD2 (5 bases). CDR3 loop: CASREDGTDTQYF. CDR3 DNA: TGTGCCAGCAGGGAGGACGGAACAGATACGCAGTATTTT. Variable domain in full (rest from reference TRBV2 and TRBJ2-3): EPEVTQTPSHQVTQMGQEVILRCVPISNHLYFYWYRQILGQKVEFLVSFYNNEISEKSEIFDDQFSVERPDGSNFTLKIRSTKLEDSAMYFCASREDGTDTQYFGPGTRLTVL.